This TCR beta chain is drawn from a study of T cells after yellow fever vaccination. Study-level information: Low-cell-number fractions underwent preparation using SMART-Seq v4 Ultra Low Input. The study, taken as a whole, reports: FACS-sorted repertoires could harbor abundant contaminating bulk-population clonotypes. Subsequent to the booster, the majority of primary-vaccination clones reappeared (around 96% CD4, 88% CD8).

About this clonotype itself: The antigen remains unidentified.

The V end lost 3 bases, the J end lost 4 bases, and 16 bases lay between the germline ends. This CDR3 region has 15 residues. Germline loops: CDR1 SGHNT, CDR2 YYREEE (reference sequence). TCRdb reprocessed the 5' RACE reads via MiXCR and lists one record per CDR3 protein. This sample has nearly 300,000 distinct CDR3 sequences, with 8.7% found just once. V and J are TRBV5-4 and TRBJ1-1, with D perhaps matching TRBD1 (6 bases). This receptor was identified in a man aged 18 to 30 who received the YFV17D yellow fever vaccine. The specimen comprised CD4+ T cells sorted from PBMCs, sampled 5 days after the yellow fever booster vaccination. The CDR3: CASSYTGFGSTEAFF. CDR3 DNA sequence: TGTGCCAGCAGCTACACAGGGTTCGGGAGCACTGAAGCTTTCTTT.